This note documents a single T cell receptor (beta chain) sequence. This entry belongs to a study of CD8 T cells in Susac syndrome. Peripheral blood CD8+ and CD4+ T cells were profiled by TCR beta sequencing. Healthy donors served as age- and sex-matched controls. TEMRA cells were FACS-enriched, and CD8+ and CD4+ T cells were isolated negatively. Germline CDR1 reads LNHNV; CDR2 reads YYDKDF (reference sequence). The junction had 11 bases not matched to a gene; V was cut back by 0 bases and J by 4 bases. The CDR3 has 18 amino acids. An input of about 0.5 to 1 ug of RNA was subjected to reverse transcription using random hexamers. A multiplex approach, immunoSEQ multiplex PCR, amplified TCR beta CDR3 across 54 Vbeta and 13 Jbeta. TCRdb used MiXCR to reprocess the immunoSEQ multiplex PCR reads, holding one entry per CDR3 protein. The sample shows 180,000 or so distinct CDR3 sequences, approximately 95% of them seen only once.

The source is a human donor in good health. Input material: CD4+ T cells from PBMCs. The rearrangement uses TRBV15 and TRBJ2-3; TRBD2 agrees at 9 bases. For the CDR3, the DNA is TGTGCCACCAGCAGAGATAAAGGCGGGCGGGAGGGAGCAGATACGCAGTATTTT. Translation gives CATSRDKGGREGADTQYF.